This T cell receptor beta chain emerged from a study of blood T cell repertoires in COVID-19 (dated by TCRdb to 2020 to 2021). Regarding the study in general: Collaborator samples came from the United States, Italy and Spain and covered acute and convalescent phases of COVID-19. The material from the prospective study consisted of cDNA or gDNA derived from T cells, B-cell-depleted T cells, or PBMCs. Deeply sampled blood TCRbeta repertoires from subjects exposed to, actively infected with, or recovered from COVID-19 were included in the dataset. The repertoires were released in a freely available public database intended as a resource for research on the immune response to SARS-CoV-2. The samples were drawn from two sources: the first 160 participants of the ongoing ImmuneRACE study, and 1,254 subjects contributed by 6 global collaborators. Nearly every sample came with metadata listing a de-identified subject ID, COVID-19 status, age in years and sex. HLA class I and class II types, where available, came from metadata supplied by the sample provider rather than from assay-based typing.

Overall results and qualifications from the work: How much clinical and demographic metadata was included differed by source and by participant, and the metadata was provided uncurated.

TCRbeta CDR3 regions were amplified from genomic DNA by means of the immunoSEQ Assay, a bias-controlled multiplex PCR. Regarding the original processing steps: Nucleated cell counts per sample were estimated from amplification of reference gene primers within the assay. Sequence reads were collapsed and filtered to measure the absolute abundance of every unique TCRbeta CDR3 rearrangement. For each sample, productive Simpson clonality was calculated by taking the square root of Simpson's diversity index across productive rearrangements. TCRdb mirrors the immuneACCESS table, restricted to in-frame sequences. Some clones are absent from its copies; in checked studies, under half trace to an unresolved V gene, and the reason for the others is unknown. V, J and clone size were drawn from that table, and D and trimming were deduced from the DNA. For this sample the table gives 160,000 or so clones, of which 81% were detected only once. Of the sample, 11% falls within the top ten clones.

A note on this clone: Its cognate antigen has yet to be identified. Base qualities are not at hand, and no much larger clone is one base apart.

The CDR3, cysteine through phenylalanine, is 13 amino acids long. Just CDR3 DNA is preserved here, 39 bases in frame from base 1. Whole blood was collected in K2EDTA tubes by collaborating institutions according to the institutions' own protocols. For TCRbeta analysis, collaborators shipped samples in one of three forms: frozen whole blood, isolated PBMCs, or DNA extracted from either of those sample types. This sequence originates from a man in his 60s with active or convalescent COVID-19. The sequenced sample was peripheral blood. The V and J segments used are TRBV21-1 and TRBJ2-7; the D call of TRBD2 is as the table states it, not checked on the DNA. TRBV21-1 is termed a pseudogene. The CDR3 reads as follows: CASSKAWRYEQYF. The DNA sequence is TGTGCCAGCAGCAAAGCTTGGAGATACGAGCAGTACTTC.